This T cell receptor (beta chain) was recorded in a study of Graves' ophthalmopathy and Graves' hyperthyroidism. CDR3 length: 15 amino acids. From germline, CDR1 is SGDLS and CDR2 YYNGEE. V was clipped by 0 bases and J by 1 base; unmatched bases: 1. Amplified TCR beta CDR3 regions were obtained using RNA transcripts as template. RT-PCR with HTBI primers came first, then second-round multiplex PCR. TCRdb called the multiplex PCR reads again in MiXCR, with one record for every CDR3 protein. The sample yields over a million distinct CDR3 sequences, around a third seen once. Findings and limits, study-wide: With roughly 65% sensitivity and around 79% specificity, the model predicted ophthalmopathy progression.

This clonotype was picked up many times. The antigen is undetermined. People with hyperthyroidism were aged 18 to 65 and newly diagnosed, under 2 months' duration. None of the included patients had other autoimmune diseases, uncontrolled infections, pregnancy or lactation, as these led to exclusion. The TCR comes from an adult man with Graves' hyperthyroidism. The sequenced sample was peripheral blood or thyroid tissue (not recorded which). The rearrangement joins TRBV9 to TRBJ2-5; TRBD1 matches 9 bases. The CDR3 DNA follows: TGTGCCAGCAGCGTAGCGACAGGGGGCCAAGAGACCCAGTACTTC. Protein product: CASSVATGGQETQYF. The full variable domain, with the rest looked up from reference TRBV9 and TRBJ2-5, is DSGVTQTPKHLITATGQRVTLRCSPRSGDLSVYWYQQSLDQGLQFLIQYYNGEERAKGNILERFSAQQFPDLHSELNLSSLELGDSALYFCASSVATGGQETQYFGPGTRLLVL.